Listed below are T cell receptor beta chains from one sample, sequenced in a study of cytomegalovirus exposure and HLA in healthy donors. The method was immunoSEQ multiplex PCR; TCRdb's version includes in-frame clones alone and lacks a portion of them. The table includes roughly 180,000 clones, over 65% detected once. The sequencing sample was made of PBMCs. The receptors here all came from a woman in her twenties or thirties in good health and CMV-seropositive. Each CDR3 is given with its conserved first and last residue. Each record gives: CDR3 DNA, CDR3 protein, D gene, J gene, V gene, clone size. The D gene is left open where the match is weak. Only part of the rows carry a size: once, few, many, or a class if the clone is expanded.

TGCGCCAGCAGTGCGGACAGCATGAACACTGAAGCTTTCTTT	CASSADSMNTEAFF	.	TRBJ1-1	TRBV5-1	.
TGTGCCAGCACCCCTAGAGATTCCTCCTACGAGCAGTACTTC	CASTPRDSSYEQYF	.	TRBJ2-7	TRBV11-2	.
TGTGCCAGCAGCTTTTCGATCGTATTCGGCGGAGAGACCCAGTACTTC	CASSFSIVFGGETQYF	.	TRBJ2-5	TRBV11-3	.
TGTGCCAGCAGTTTAACAGGGCAGGGGGCGGTTGGCTACACCTTC	CASSLTGQGAVGYTF	TRBD1	TRBJ1-2	TRBV28	.
TGTGCCAGCAGTGAAACTGGCAATCAGCCCCAGCATTTT	CASSETGNQPQHF	.	TRBJ1-5	TRBV2	.
TGTGCCAGCGGGGGACAGGCCCCTTATGGCTACACCTTC	CASGGQAPYGYTF	TRBD1	TRBJ1-2	TRBV28	.
TGTGCCCCCACCGGGTTGAACTATGGCTACACCTTC	CAPTGLNYGYTF	.	TRBJ1-2	TRBV25-1	.
TGTGCCAGCAGCTACGGTCCAGGGGGTGAGGATGGCTACACCTTC	CASSYGPGGEDGYTF	TRBD1	TRBJ1-2	TRBV7-2	.
TGTGCCTGGAGTCTCGACAGGGGCGCAGATCAGCCCCAGCATTTT	CAWSLDRGADQPQHF	TRBD1	TRBJ1-5	TRBV30	.
TGTGCCAGCAGCCCAGGGAGGGGGAACACTGAAGCTTTCTTT	CASSPGRGNTEAFF	.	TRBJ1-1	TRBV27	.
TGTGCCAGTAGTAGCGGGAGACCGGATACGCAGTATTTT	CASSSGRPDTQYF	TRBD2	TRBJ2-3	TRBV19	.
TGTGCCAGCAGCTCGTCAGGGGGCTATGGCTACACCTTC	CASSSSGGYGYTF	TRBD1	TRBJ1-2	TRBV11-2	.
TGCAGCGTCTCAGGACTAGCGGGAGCGCGGTCCTACAATGAGCAGTTCTTC	CSVSGLAGARSYNEQFF	TRBD2	TRBJ2-1	TRBV29-1	.
TGTGCCAGCACCCCCGGGGGGGTCCATGGCGAGCAGTACTTC	CASTPGGVHGEQYF	TRBD2	TRBJ2-7	TRBV6-5	.
TGTGCCAGCAGCTACGGGACAGGGCCTACGACTGAGGGCTACACCTTC	CASSYGTGPTTEGYTF	TRBD1	TRBJ1-2	TRBV5-4	once
TGTGCCAGCAGTGAATGGGGGGGACAGCCCCAGCATTTT	CASSEWGGQPQHF	.	TRBJ1-5	TRBV2	.
TGCGCCAGCAGCCAAGATCTGGGGGGTTCCAAAAACATTCAGTACTTC	CASSQDLGGSKNIQYF	.	TRBJ2-4	TRBV4-1	.
TGTGCCAGCAGTTTAGGCGGGACTCCAAACACTGAAGCTTTCTTT	CASSLGGTPNTEAFF	.	TRBJ1-1	TRBV28	.
TGTGCCAGCAGTTTGGGTGGGAGGGCCTTGCGGGATGAGCAGTTCTTC	CASSLGGRALRDEQFF	TRBD2	TRBJ2-1	TRBV28	.
TGTGCCAGCAGCACGGACTCGCTAATTTACAATGAGCAGTTCTTC	CASSTDSLIYNEQFF	.	TRBJ2-1	TRBV6-4	.
TGCGCCAGCAGTTACCAGACTAGCCGTGTCCCCGTTGAGCAGTTCTTC	CASSYQTSRVPVEQFF	TRBD2	TRBJ2-1	TRBV5-1	.
TGTGCCAGCAGCGTAGAACAGGGGGCCAACACTGAAGCTTTCTTT	CASSVEQGANTEAFF	TRBD1	TRBJ1-1	TRBV5-6	.
TGTGCCAGCAGCTTCTACGGGAACCAAGAGACCCAGTACTTC	CASSFYGNQETQYF	.	TRBJ2-5	TRBV5-4	.
TGTGCCAGCAGCTTACGACAGGGATGGACCGGGGAGCTGTTTTTT	CASSLRQGWTGELFF	TRBD1	TRBJ2-2	TRBV7-2	few
TGTGCCAGCTCACCCGGACTGATCTCTGGGGCCAACGTCCTGACTTTC	CASSPGLISGANVLTF	.	TRBJ2-6	TRBV18	.
TGTGCCAGCAGCCAGCAGGGTTCCGGGGAGCTGTTTTTT	CASSQQGSGELFF	.	TRBJ2-2	TRBV7-9	.
TGTGCCAGCAGTTACTCCCCTGCGGCTAGCACAGATACGCAGTATTTT	CASSYSPAASTDTQYF	.	TRBJ2-3	TRBV6-5	.
TGTGCCAGCAGCCGTAGCGGGAGTTCCTACAATGAGCAGTTCTTC	CASSRSGSSYNEQFF	TRBD2	TRBJ2-1	TRBV7-6	.
TGTGCCAGCAGTGACTCAGGGGTGGCTGGCTACACCTTC	CASSDSGVAGYTF	.	TRBJ1-2	TRBV6-4	.
TGTGCCAGCAGTTTCAGGGCTGGTGGCACTGAAGCTTTCTTT	CASSFRAGGTEAFF	.	TRBJ1-1	TRBV28	.
TGTGCCAGCAGCGTAGAGGGGGCTGGAAACACCATATATTTT	CASSVEGAGNTIYF	.	TRBJ1-3	TRBV9	.
TGCGCCAGCAGTGACAGGGGCCAAATTGCCGATACGCAGTATTTT	CASSDRGQIADTQYF	TRBD1	TRBJ2-3	TRBV5-1	.
TGTGCCCCCCCGCGACAGAACATTCAGTACTTC	CAPPRQNIQYF	.	TRBJ2-4	TRBV10-3	.
TGTGCCAGCAGCCTCCGGGACACCTACAATGAGCAGTTCTTC	CASSLRDTYNEQFF	.	TRBJ2-1	TRBV7-9	.
TGTGCCAGCAGCGCTTCGACTAGCGGGAGCTCGCACGAGCAGTACTTC	CASSASTSGSSHEQYF	TRBD2	TRBJ2-7	TRBV9	.
TGCGCCAGCAGCCAATCCGGGACAGACCAAGAGACCCAGTACTTC	CASSQSGTDQETQYF	TRBD1	TRBJ2-5	TRBV4-1	once
TGTGCCAGCAGCTTAGCGCCCAGGGGGTCTCGCTACGAGCAGTACTTC	CASSLAPRGSRYEQYF	TRBD1	TRBJ2-7	TRBV7-9	.
TGTGCCAGCCGGTTGGGACTAGCGGGAGTAAATGAGCAGTTCTTC	CASRLGLAGVNEQFF	TRBD2	TRBJ2-1	TRBV6-5	few
TGTGCCAGCAGTCGGGACAGGCGTCAATATGGCTACACCTTC	CASSRDRRQYGYTF	TRBD1	TRBJ1-2	TRBV27	.
TGTGCCAGTAGTGTCGGACTAGCGGGAGCTTTGAGAGACACTGGGGAGCAGTACTTC	CASSVGLAGALRDTGEQYF	TRBD2	TRBJ2-7	TRBV19	.
TGTGCCAGCAGCTTAGAGGCGCTCTCTGGAAACACCATATATTTT	CASSLEALSGNTIYF	.	TRBJ1-3	TRBV5-6	.